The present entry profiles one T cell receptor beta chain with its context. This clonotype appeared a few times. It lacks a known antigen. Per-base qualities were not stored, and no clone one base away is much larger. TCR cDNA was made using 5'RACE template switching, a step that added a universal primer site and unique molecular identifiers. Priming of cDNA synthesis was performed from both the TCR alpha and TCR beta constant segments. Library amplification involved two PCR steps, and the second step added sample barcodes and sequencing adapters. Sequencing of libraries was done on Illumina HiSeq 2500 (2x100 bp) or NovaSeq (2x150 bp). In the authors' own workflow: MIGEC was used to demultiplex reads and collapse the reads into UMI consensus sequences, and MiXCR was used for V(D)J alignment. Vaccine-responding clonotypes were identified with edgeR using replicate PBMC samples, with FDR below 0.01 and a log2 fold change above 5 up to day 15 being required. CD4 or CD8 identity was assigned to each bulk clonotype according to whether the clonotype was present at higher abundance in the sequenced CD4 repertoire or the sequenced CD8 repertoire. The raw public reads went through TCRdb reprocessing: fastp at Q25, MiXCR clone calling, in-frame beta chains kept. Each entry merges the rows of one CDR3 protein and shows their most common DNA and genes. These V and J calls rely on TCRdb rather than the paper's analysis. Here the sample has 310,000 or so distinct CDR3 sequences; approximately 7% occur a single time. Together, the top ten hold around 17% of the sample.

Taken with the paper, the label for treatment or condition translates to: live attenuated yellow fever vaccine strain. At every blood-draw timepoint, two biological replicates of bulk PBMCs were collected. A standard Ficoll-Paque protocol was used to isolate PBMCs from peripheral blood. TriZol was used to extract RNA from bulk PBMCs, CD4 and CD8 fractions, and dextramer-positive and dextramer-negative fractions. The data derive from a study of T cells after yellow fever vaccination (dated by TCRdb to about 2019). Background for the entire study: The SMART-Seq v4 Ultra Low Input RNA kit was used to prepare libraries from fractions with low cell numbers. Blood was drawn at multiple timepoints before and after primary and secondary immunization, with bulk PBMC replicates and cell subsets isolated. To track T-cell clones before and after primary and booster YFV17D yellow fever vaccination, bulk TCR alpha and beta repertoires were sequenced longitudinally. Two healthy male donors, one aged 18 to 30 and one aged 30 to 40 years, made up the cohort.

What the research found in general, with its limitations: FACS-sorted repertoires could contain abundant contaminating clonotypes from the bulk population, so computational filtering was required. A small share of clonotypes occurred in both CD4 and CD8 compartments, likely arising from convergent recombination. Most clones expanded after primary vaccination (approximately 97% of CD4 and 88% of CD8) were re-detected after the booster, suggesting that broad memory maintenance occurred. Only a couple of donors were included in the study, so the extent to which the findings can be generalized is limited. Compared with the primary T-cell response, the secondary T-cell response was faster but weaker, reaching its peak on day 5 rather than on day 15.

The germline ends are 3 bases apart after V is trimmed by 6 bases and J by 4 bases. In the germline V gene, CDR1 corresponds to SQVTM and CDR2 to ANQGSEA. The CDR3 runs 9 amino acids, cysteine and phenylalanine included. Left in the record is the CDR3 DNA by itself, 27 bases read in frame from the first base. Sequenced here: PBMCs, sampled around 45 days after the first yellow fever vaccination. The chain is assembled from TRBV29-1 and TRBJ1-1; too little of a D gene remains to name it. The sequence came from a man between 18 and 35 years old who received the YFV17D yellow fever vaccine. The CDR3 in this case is CSVSTEAFF. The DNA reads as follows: TGCAGCGTGAGCACTGAAGCTTTCTTT.